The rows below give T cell receptor beta chains drawn from one sample of a study of blood T cell repertoires in COVID-19. Some clones are missing from TCRdb's copy, which holds only in-frame ones; the method was immunoSEQ multiplex PCR. Found here are some 200,000 clones, around 76% of them singletons; the top ten hold roughly 9.4%. Sequencing used peripheral blood. The source is a woman aged 45 to 65 with active or convalescent COVID-19. The CDR3 runs from the conserved cysteine through the conserved F or W. Fields, in order: clone size, V gene, J gene, D gene, CDR3 DNA, CDR3 protein. The D gene is left open where the match is weak. Clone size is stated in some rows and not others, as once, few, many or a class when expanded.

few,TRBV5-4,TRBJ2-5,NA,TGTGCCAGCAGCTTGGGCACTCCCATGGGAGGGACCCAGTACTTC,CASSLGTPMGGTQYF
NA,TRBV4-3,TRBJ2-4,TRBD1,TGCGCCAGCAGCCAAGAAGGGACAGGGGGCACGGCCAAAAACATTCAGTACTTC,CASSQEGTGGTAKNIQYF
NA,TRBV7-2,TRBJ2-3,TRBD2,TGTGCCAGCAGCCGGGGACTAGCGGGGGCCCGCACAGATACGCAGTATTTT,CASSRGLAGARTDTQYF
once,TRBV18,TRBJ2-7,TRBD1,TGTGCCAGCTCACCGACGGGACAGCTCTCCTACGAGCAGTACTTC,CASSPTGQLSYEQYF
NA,TRBV7-9,TRBJ2-5,NA,TGTGCCAGCAGCTTATCGACAGGTCGGTCGGAGACCCAGTACTTC,CASSLSTGRSETQYF
medium-sized,TRBV12-3/TRBV12-4,TRBJ1-6,NA,TGTGCCAGCAGTTTATACAGTAATTCACCCCTCCACTTT,CASSLYSNSPLHF
NA,TRBV5-1,TRBJ2-3,NA,TGCGCCAGCAGCTCGGGGGCCCACAGGGAGGGAGATACGCAGTATTTT,CASSSGAHREGDTQYF
NA,TRBV9,TRBJ2-5,NA,TGTGCCAGCAGCGCCTCGTTGTTCGACCAAGAGACCCAGTACTTC,CASSASLFDQETQYF
NA,TRBV3-1/TRBV3-2,TRBJ2-1,TRBD2,TGTGCCAGCAGCCACGGACTAGCGGGGGGTGCGAGCTCCTACAATGAGCAGTTCTTC,CASSHGLAGGASSYNEQFF
NA,TRBV7-2,TRBJ1-1,TRBD1,TGTGCCAGCAGCACTCGACAGGGGAACACTGAAGCTTTCTTT,CASSTRQGNTEAFF
few,TRBV5-1,TRBJ1-6,NA,TGCGCCAGCAGCTTGGCCGCGGGGGGCGAGTCACCCCTCCACTTT,CASSLAAGGESPLHF
NA,TRBV10-3,TRBJ2-2,TRBD2,TGTGCCATCAGGTCTAGCGGGAACACCGGGGAGCTGTTTTTT,CAIRSSGNTGELFF
NA,TRBV5-4,TRBJ1-1,NA,TGTGCCAGCAGCTTGGTGGACGGGACAGAAGCTTTCTTT,CASSLVDGTEAFF
NA,TRBV5-6,TRBJ2-5,TRBD1,TGTGCCAGCAGCTTGGGGGGACAGCAAGAGACCCAGTACTTC,CASSLGGQQETQYF
once,TRBV28,TRBJ1-4,NA,TGTGCCAGCAGAGGGGCAGGGGAAGGGGCAAAAGAAAAACTGTTTTTT,CASRGAGEGAKEKLFF
NA,TRBV2,TRBJ2-1,TRBD2,TGTGCCAGCAGACAAACTAGCGGGAGTCACAATGAGCAGTTCTTC,CASRQTSGSHNEQFF
NA,TRBV7-6,TRBJ1-1,NA,TGTGCCAGCAGCTTGCCGGGGAGGACTGAAGCTTTCTTT,CASSLPGRTEAFF
NA,TRBV3-1/TRBV3-2,TRBJ1-5,NA,TGTGCCAGCAGCCAAGATTTGGCCGCCTCACGGCATTTT,CASSQDLAASRHF
NA,TRBV6-2/TRBV6-3,TRBJ2-3,NA,TGTGCCAGCAGTTACTTGGGGCCCCGCACAGATACGCAGTATTTT,CASSYLGPRTDTQYF
few,TRBV27,TRBJ1-2,TRBD1,TGTGCCAGCAGTTTGGGACAGGGGGCGTATGGCTACACCTTC,CASSLGQGAYGYTF
NA,TRBV19,TRBJ2-3,TRBD2,TGTGCCAGTAGGCCCGGCGCGGGAGTAGCAGATACGCAGTATTTT,CASRPGAGVADTQYF
NA,TRBV3-1/TRBV3-2,TRBJ2-7,TRBD1,TGTGCCAGCAGCCAAGGACAGGGACCCTACGAGCAGTACTTC,CASSQGQGPYEQYF
NA,TRBV13,TRBJ2-5,NA,TGTGCCAGCAGCTTAGAATTGGGCGAGACCCAGTACTTC,CASSLELGETQYF
few,TRBV5-4,TRBJ2-3,NA,TGTGCCAGCACCCTAGGGGGGGGCCCAAGCACAGATACGCAGTATTTT,CASTLGGGPSTDTQYF
NA,TRBV11-2,TRBJ2-7,TRBD2,TGTGCCAGCAGCCTGAGGCCTGGGGCTAGCGGGAGTATGACCTACGAGCAGTACTTC,CASSLRPGASGSMTYEQYF